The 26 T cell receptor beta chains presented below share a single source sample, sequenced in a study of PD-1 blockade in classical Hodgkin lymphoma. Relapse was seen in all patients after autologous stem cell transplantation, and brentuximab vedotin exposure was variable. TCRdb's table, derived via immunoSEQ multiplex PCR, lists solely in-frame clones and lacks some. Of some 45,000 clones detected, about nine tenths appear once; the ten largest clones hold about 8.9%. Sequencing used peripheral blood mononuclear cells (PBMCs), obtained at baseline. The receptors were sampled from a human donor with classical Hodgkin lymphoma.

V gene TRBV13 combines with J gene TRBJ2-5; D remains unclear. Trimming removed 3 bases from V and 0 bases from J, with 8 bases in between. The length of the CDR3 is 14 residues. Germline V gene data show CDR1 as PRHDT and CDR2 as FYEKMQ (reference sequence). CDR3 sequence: CASSFGPYQETQYF. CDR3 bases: TGTGCCAGCAGCTTCGGCCCGTACCAAGAGACCCAGTACTTC.

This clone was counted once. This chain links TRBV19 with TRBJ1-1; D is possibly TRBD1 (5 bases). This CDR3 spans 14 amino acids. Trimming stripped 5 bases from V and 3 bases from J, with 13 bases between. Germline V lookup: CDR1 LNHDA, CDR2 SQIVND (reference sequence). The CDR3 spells CASSPDVGDTEAFF. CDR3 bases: TGTGCCAGTAGTCCTGACGTGGGGGACACTGAAGCTTTCTTT.

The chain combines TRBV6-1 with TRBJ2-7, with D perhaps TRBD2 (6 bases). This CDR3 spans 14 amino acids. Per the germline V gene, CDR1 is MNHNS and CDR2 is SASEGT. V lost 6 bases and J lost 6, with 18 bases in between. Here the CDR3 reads CASSGGYDLREQYF. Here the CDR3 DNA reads TGTGCCAGCAGCGGGGGATATGATTTACGCGAGCAGTACTTC.

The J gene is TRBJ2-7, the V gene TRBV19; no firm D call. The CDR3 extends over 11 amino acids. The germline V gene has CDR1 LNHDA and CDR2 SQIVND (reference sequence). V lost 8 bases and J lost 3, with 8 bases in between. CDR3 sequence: CASQDGYEQYF. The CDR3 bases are TGTGCCAGTCAAGACGGCTACGAGCAGTACTTC.

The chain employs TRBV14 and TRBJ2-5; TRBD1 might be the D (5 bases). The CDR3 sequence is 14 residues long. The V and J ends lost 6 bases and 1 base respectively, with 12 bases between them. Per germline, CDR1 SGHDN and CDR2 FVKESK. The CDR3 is CASRNRGPQETQYF. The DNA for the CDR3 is TGTGCCAGCAGAAATAGGGGCCCCCAAGAGACCCAGTACTTC.

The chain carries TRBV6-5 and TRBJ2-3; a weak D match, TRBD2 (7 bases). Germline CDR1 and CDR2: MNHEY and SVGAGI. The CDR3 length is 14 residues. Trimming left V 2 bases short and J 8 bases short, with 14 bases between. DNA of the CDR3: TGTGCCAGCAGTTACGGGTCAGGGGAGGGTACGCAGTATTTT. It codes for CASSYGSGEGTQYF.

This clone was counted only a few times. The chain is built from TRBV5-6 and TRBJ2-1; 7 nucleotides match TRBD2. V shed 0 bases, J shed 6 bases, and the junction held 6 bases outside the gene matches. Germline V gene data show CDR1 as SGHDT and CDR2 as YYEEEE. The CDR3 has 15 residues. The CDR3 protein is CASSLEGGVFNEQFF. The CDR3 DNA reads TGTGCCAGCAGCTTGGAGGGAGGGGTTTTCAATGAGCAGTTCTTC. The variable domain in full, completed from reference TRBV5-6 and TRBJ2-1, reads DAGVTQSPTHLIKTRGQQVTLRCSPKSGHDTVSWYQQALGQGPQFIFQYYEEEERQRGNFPDRFSGHQFPNYSSELNVNALLLGDSALYLCASSLEGGVFNEQFFGPGTRLTVL.

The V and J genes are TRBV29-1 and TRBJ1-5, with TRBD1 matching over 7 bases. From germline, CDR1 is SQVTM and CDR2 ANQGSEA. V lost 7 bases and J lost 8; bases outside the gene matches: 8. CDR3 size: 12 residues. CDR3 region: CSARQGREPQHF. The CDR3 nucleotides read TGCAGCGCCAGACAGGGCAGGGAGCCCCAGCATTTT.

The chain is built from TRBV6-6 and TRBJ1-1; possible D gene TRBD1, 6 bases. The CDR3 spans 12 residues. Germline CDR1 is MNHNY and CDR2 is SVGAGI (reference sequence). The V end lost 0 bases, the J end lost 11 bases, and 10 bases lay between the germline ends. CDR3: CASSYSGGIAFF. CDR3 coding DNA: TGTGCCAGCAGTTACTCTGGGGGCATCGCTTTCTTT.

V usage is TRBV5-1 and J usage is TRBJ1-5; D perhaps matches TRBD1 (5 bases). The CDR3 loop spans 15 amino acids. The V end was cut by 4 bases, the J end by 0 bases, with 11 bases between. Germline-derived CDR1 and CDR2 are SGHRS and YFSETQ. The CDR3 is CASSEDTVSNQPQHF. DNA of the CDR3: TGCGCCAGCAGCGAGGACACCGTTAGCAATCAGCCCCAGCATTTT. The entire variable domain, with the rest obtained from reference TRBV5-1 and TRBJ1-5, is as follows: KAGVTQTPRYLIKTRGQQVTLSCSPISGHRSVSWYQQTPGQGLQFLFEYFSETQRNKGNFPGRFSGRQFSNSRSEMNVSTLELGDSALYLCASSEDTVSNQPQHFGDGTRLSIL.

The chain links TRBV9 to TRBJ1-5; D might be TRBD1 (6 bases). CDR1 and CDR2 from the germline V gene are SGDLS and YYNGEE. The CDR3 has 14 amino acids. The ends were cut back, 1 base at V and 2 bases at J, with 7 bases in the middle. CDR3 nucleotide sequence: TGTGCCAGCAGCGTATCAGGGGGCAATCAGCCCCAGCATTTT. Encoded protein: CASSVSGGNQPQHF.

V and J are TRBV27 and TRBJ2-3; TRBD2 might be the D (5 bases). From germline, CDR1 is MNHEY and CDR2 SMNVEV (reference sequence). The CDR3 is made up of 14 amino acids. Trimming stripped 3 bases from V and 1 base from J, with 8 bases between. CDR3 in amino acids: CASSFGRGTDTQYF. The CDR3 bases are TGTGCCAGCAGTTTCGGGCGGGGCACAGATACGCAGTATTTT.

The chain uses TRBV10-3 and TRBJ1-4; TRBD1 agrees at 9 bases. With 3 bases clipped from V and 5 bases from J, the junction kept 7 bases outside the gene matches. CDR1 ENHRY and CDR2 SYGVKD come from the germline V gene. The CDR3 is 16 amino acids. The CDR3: CAISEQGAPRNEKLFF. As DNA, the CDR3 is TGTGCCATCAGTGAACAGGGGGCGCCGAGGAATGAAAAACTGTTTTTT.

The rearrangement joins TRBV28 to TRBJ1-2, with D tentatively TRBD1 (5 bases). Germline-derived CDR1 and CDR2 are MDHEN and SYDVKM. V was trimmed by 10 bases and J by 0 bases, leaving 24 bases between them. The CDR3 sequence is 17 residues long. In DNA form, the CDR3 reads TGTGCCATTCGAATCCAGGGTTGGGGAACCTCTAACTATGGCTACACCTTC. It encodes CAIRIQGWGTSNYGYTF.

In nucleotides, the CDR3 is TGTGCCAGTAGTATCCCGACAGTCGGGGAGACCCAGTACTTC. Its protein is CASSIPTVGETQYF. V is TRBV19 and J is TRBJ2-5, with a tentative D call TRBD1 (5 bases). Per the germline V gene, CDR1 is LNHDA and CDR2 is SQIVND (reference sequence). The CDR3 runs 14 residues. V lost 3 bases to trimming and J lost 5 bases, with 13 bases between them.

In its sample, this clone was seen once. The CDR3 protein is CASSGLGVDYGYTF. For the CDR3, the DNA is TGTGCCAGCAGTGGCTTGGGGGTGGACTATGGCTACACCTTC. The genes are TRBV6-5 and TRBJ1-2; TRBD1 is a possible D gene (5 bases). Trimming stripped 5 bases from V and 3 bases from J, with 13 bases between. The CDR3 has 14 amino acids. Per the germline V gene, CDR1 is MNHEY and CDR2 is SVGAGI.

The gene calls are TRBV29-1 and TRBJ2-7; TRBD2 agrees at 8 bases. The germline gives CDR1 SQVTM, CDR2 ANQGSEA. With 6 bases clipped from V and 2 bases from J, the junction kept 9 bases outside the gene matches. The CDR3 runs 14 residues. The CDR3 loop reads CSVYGRGDPYEQYF. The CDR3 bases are TGCAGCGTCTACGGGAGGGGCGATCCCTACGAGCAGTACTTC.

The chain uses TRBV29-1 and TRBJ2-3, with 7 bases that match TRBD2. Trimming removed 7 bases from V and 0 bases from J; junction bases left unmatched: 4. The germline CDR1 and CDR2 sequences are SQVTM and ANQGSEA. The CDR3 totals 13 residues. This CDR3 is CSASGKSTDTQYF. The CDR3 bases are TGCAGCGCAAGCGGGAAAAGCACAGATACGCAGTATTTT.

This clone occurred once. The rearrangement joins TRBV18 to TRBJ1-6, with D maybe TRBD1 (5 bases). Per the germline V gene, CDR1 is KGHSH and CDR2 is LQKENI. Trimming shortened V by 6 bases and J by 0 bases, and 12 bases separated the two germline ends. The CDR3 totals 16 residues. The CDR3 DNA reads TGTGCCAGCTCTCGGGACCAGAGCTCCTATAATTCACCCCTCCACTTT. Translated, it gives CASSRDQSSYNSPLHF.

CDR3 protein: CASNGGGSGANVLTF. The DNA of the CDR3 is TGTGCCAGCAACGGGGGGGGCTCTGGGGCCAACGTCCTGACTTTC. This chain joins TRBV6-6 and TRBJ2-6; TRBD2 agrees at 8 bases. The CDR3 totals 15 residues. CDR1 and CDR2 (germline): MNHNY, SVGAGI (reference sequence). J gave up 0 bases and V 7 bases, and 2 bases lay outside the gene matches.

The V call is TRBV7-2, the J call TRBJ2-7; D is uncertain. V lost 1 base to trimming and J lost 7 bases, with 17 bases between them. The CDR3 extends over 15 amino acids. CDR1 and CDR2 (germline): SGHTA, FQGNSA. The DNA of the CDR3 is TGTGCCAGCAGCTTAGTCGGGTCCTCCTCCCAGGAGCAGTACTTC. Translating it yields CASSLVGSSSQEQYF.

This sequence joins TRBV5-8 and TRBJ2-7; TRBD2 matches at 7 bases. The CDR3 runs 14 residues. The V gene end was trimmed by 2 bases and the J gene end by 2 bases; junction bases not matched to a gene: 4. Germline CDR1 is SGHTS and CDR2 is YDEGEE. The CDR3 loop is CASSFLAGAYEQYF. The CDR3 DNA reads TGTGCCAGCAGCTTTTTGGCGGGGGCCTACGAGCAGTACTTC.

CDR3 amino acids: CASSLAGTSDAGELFF. CDR3 bases: TGTGCCAGCAGCCTAGCCGGGACTAGTGACGCCGGGGAGCTGTTTTTT. The V gene is TRBV7-3, the J gene TRBJ2-2, with TRBD2 matching 8 bases. There are 16 residues in the CDR3. The J segment lost 6 bases and the V segment lost 5 bases, leaving 11 bases of the junction unmatched. Germline assignment: CDR1 SGHTA and CDR2 FQGTGA.

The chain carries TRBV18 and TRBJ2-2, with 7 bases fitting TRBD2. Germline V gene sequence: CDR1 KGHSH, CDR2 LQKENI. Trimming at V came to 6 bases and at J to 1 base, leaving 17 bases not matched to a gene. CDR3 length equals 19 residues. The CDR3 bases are TGTGCCAGCTCCTCAGACTGGGACTATGCCTCTTGGAACACCGGGGAGCTGTTTTTT. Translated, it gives CASSSDWDYASWNTGELFF. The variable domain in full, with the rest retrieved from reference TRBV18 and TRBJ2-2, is NAGVMQNPRHLVRRRGQEARLRCSPMKGHSHVYWYRQLPEEGLKFMVYLQKENIIDESGMPKERFSAEFPKEGPSILRIQQVVRGDSAAYFCASSSDWDYASWNTGELFFGEGSRLTVL.

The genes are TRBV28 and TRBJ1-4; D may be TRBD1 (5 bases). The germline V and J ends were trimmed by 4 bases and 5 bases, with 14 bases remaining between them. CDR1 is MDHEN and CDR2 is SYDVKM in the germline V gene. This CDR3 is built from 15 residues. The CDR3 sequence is CASSSSGIGNEKLFF. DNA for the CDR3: TGTGCCAGCAGTTCGTCAGGGATTGGGAATGAAAAACTGTTTTTT.

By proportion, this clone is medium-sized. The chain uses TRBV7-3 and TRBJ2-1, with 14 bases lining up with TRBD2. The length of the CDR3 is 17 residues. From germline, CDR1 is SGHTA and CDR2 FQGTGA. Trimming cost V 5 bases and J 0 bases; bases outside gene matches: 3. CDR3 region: CASSRGTSGSSYNEQFF. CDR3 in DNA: TGTGCCAGCAGCCGAGGGACTAGCGGGAGCTCCTACAATGAGCAGTTCTTC.